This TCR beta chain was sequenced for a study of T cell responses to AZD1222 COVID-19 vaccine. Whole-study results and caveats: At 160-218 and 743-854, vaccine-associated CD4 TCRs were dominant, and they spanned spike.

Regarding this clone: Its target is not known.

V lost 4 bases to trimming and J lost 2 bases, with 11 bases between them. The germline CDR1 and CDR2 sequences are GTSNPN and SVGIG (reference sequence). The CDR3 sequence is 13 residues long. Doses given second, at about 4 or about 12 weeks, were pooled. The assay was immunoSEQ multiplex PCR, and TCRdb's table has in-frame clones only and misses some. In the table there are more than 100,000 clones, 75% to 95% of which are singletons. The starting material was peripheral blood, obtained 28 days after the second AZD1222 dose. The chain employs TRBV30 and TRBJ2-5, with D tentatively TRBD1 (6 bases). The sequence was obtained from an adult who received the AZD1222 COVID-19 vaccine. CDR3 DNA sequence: TGTGCCTGGACGCTCAGGGGACAAGAGACCCAGTACTTC. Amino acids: CAWTLRGQETQYF.